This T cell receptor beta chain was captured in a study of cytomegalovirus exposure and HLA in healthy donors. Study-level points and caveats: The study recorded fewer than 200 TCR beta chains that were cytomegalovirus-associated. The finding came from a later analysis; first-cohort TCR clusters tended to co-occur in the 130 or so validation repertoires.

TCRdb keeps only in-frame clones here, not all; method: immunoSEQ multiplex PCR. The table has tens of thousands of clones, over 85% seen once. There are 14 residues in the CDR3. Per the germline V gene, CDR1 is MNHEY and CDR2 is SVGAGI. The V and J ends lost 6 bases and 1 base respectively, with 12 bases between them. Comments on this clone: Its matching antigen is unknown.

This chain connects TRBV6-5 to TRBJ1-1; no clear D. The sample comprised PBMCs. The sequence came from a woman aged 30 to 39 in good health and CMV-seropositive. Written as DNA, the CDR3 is TGTGCCAGCAGGTACCGGGTTTCGAACACTGAAGCTTTCTTT. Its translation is CASRYRVSNTEAFF.